This TCR beta chain was retrieved from a study of T cell clones after liver transplantation. Across the study: Third-party-reactive TCRbeta sequences from pre-transplant mixed lymphocyte reactions served as antigen-independent comparators. HCV positivity affected three of eight recipients; the rest lacked autoimmune or viral indications. Study results and limitations: Migration into the graft, not deletion, may explain lost graft donor-reactive T cells.

Comment on this clone: No antigen is known for it.

Produced via immunoSEQ multiplex PCR; TCRdb's table is partial and in-frame only. The sample shows tens of thousands of clones, roughly 92% of them seen only once. V lost 7 bases and J lost 5, with 20 bases in between. The germline V gene has CDR1 LGHNA and CDR2 YNFKEQ. The CDR3 has 15 amino acids. The clonotype comes from a human patient who received a liver transplant. Some T cells may have come from the graft donor. The chain uses TRBV4-2 and TRBJ1-1; the D gene is possibly TRBD1 (6 bases). This sample comprised CD8+ T cells from blood, obtained approximately 25 months after liver transplant. For the CDR3, the DNA is TGTGCCAGCACCGGACCCGGGGGCGGGAGGACTGAAGCTTTCTTT. Protein sequence: CASTGPGGGRTEAFF.